This entry lists 24 T cell receptor beta chains sequenced from one sample in a study of T cell repertoires in cytomegalovirus infection. Their recognized antigens are unknown. TCRdb fed the reads into MiXCR, producing one record per CDR3 protein. The sample contains approximately 730,000 distinct CDR3 sequences, 29% of which appear only once. The specimen comprised cultured CD8+ T cells from PBMCs, sampled from culture after CMV antigen stimulation. The source of these receptors is a human donor in good health (CMV status not recorded). Some clones in this sample may be carry-over from other donors' samples.

This clonotype came up once. The chain joins TRBV19 to TRBJ2-5, with a tentative D call TRBD2 (5 bases). The CDR3 loop spans 14 amino acids. V was cut by 7 bases and J by 0 bases, with 12 bases left in between. Germline-derived CDR1 and CDR2 are LNHDA and SQIVND (reference sequence). CDR3 coding DNA: TGTGCCAGTACTTCATTCGGGGACCAAGAGACCCAGTACTTC. Its translation: CASTSFGDQETQYF.

This chain connects TRBV5-4 to TRBJ1-2, with 7 nucleotides matching TRBD1. The germline gives CDR1 SGHNT, CDR2 YYREEE (reference sequence). The ends lost 9 bases at V and 10 bases at J; junction bases unmatched: 9. This CDR3 contains 11 residues. As DNA, the CDR3 is TGTGCCATTGGGTCGGGACAGATCTACACCTTC. Its translation is CAIGSGQIYTF.

This clonotype was observed a few times. The chain links TRBV4-1 to TRBJ1-2; D not certain. Germline-derived CDR1 and CDR2 are MGHRA and YSYEKL. Deletions cut 0 bases from V and 4 bases from J, with 12 bases between. This CDR3 is 15 amino acids long. CDR3 loop: CASSQDSSGVYGYTF. The CDR3 nucleotides are TGCGCCAGCAGCCAAGATTCGTCCGGAGTCTATGGCTACACCTTC.

J is TRBJ2-7 and V is TRBV29-1; TRBD1 matches 10 bases. CDR1 SQVTM and CDR2 ANQGSEA come from the germline V gene. J lost 3 bases, V lost 5 bases, and 4 bases had no gene match. This CDR3 contains 13 residues. The CDR3 loop is CSVMTGGNYEQYV. CDR3 nucleotides: TGCAGCGTTATGACAGGGGGCAACTACGAGCAGTACGTC.

The genes are TRBV6-2 or TRBV6-3 and TRBJ2-7; D is ambiguous. The CDR3 extends over 14 amino acids. The germline V gene has CDR1 MNHEY and CDR2 SVGEGT. The germline V and J ends were trimmed by 6 bases and 4 bases, with 16 bases remaining between them. This CDR3 reads CASSLNPQIYEQYV. The CDR3 DNA reads as TGTGCCAGCAGCCTCAACCCCCAGATTTACGAGCAGTACGTC.

The V call is TRBV5-6, the J call TRBJ2-1, with D unresolved. Per germline, CDR1 SGHDT and CDR2 YYEEEE. Trimming shortened V by 0 bases and J by 2 bases, and 9 bases separated the two germline ends. The CDR3 is 15 residues long. The DNA for the CDR3 is TGTGCCAGCAGCTTGGAACCGAGTCCCTACAATGAGCAGTTCTTC. This translates into CASSLEPSPYNEQFF. Drawing the rest from reference TRBV5-6 and TRBJ2-1, the complete variable domain is DAGVTQSPTHLIKTRGQQVTLRCSPKSGHDTVSWYQQALGQGPQFIFQYYEEEERQRGNFPDRFSGHQFPNYSSELNVNALLLGDSALYLCASSLEPSPYNEQFFGPGTRLTVL.

The rearrangement joins TRBV7-3 to TRBJ1-1; the D is unclear. V was shortened by 5 bases and J by 3 bases, with 10 bases between the two germline ends. CDR1 and CDR2 (germline): SGHTA, FQGTGA. This CDR3 comprises 13 residues. The CDR3 region is CASSRRADTEAFF. Written as DNA, the CDR3 is TGTGCCAGCAGCAGAAGAGCGGACACTGAAGCTTTCTTT.

This sequence joins TRBV6-2 or TRBV6-3 and TRBJ2-6, with TRBD1 as a possible D gene (5 bases). The CDR3 has 17 amino acids. Germline CDR1 and CDR2: MNHEY and SVGEGT. V was cut by 4 bases and J by 2 bases, with 15 bases left in between. The CDR3 is CASSLPGILPGANVLTF. For the CDR3, the DNA is TGTGCCAGCAGTTTGCCAGGGATACTCCCTGGGGCCAACGTCCTGACTTTC.

About this clonotype: A read error may account for a junction end that differs from germline. This sequence joins TRBV5-4 and TRBJ2-5; possibly TRBD2 for D (6 bases). CDR3 length: 14 amino acids. Germline CDR1 is SGHNT and CDR2 is YYREEE (reference sequence). CDR3 residues: CASTLVGGQETQYF. The CDR3 DNA is TGTGCCAGCACCTTGGTCGGGGGCCAAGAGACCCAGTACTTC.

The chain recombines TRBV7-3 with TRBJ1-2, with no clear D. The V end was cut by 4 bases, the J end by 3 bases, with 6 bases between. The CDR3 covers 12 residues. The germline gives CDR1 SGHTA, CDR2 FQGTGA. DNA of the CDR3: TGTGCCAGCAGCTCGGAAGACTATGGCTACACCTTC. It yields the protein CASSSEDYGYTF.

This clonotype appeared a few times. The chain recombines TRBV6-1 with TRBJ2-1; tentatively, D is TRBD1 or TRBD2 (5 bases each). V lost 5 bases, J lost 6 bases, and 20 bases lay in between. CDR3 size: 16 residues. Germline V CDR1 and CDR2: MNHNS, SASEGT. This CDR3 is CASSPPRDAGPNEQFF. In DNA, the CDR3 is TGTGCCAGCAGTCCCCCCCGGGACGCTGGCCCCAATGAGCAGTTCTTC.

This chain connects TRBV28 to TRBJ1-1; D is unresolved. This CDR3 has 14 residues. Between the trimmed V and J ends, which lost 4 bases and 1 base, there was a span of 10 bases. The germline V gene has CDR1 MDHEN and CDR2 SYDVKM. The CDR3, as DNA: TGTGCCAGCAGTTGGGCAGAAAGGAACACTGAAGCTTTCTTT. Translation: CASSWAERNTEAFF.

The chain uses TRBV27 and TRBJ1-4; D is unresolved. V was shortened by 3 bases and J by 5 bases, with 13 bases between the two germline ends. The CDR3 has 15 amino acids. In germline, CDR1 is MNHEY, CDR2 SMNVEV (reference sequence). This CDR3 is CASSLGGGLNEKLFF. The CDR3 DNA reads TGTGCCAGCAGTTTGGGCGGAGGACTAAATGAAAAACTGTTTTTT. Full variable domain (rest looked up from reference TRBV27 and TRBJ1-4): EAQVTQNPRYLITVTGKKLTVTCSQNMNHEYMSWYRQDPGLGLRQIYYSMNVEVTDKGDVPEGYKVSRKEKRNFPLILESPSPNQTSLYFCASSLGGGLNEKLFFGSGTQLSVL.

There are many counts of this clonotype. The genes are TRBV7-9 and TRBJ1-5; D uncertain. V gave up 0 bases and J gave up 2 bases, with 5 bases separating them. The CDR3 totals 14 residues. The germline CDR1 and CDR2 sequences are SEHNR and FQNEAQ (reference sequence). CDR3 sequence reads: CASSLAQGNQPQHF. DNA for the CDR3: TGTGCCAGCAGCTTAGCTCAGGGCAATCAGCCCCAGCATTTT.

This clonotype was seen a handful of times. The gene calls are TRBV19 and TRBJ1-1, with D tentatively TRBD1 (5 bases). The CDR3 runs 14 residues. The germline CDR1 and CDR2 sequences are LNHDA and SQIVND (reference sequence). V dropped 5 bases and J dropped 2 bases, with 12 bases sitting between them. CDR3 bases: TGTGCCAGTAGTTCCAGGGACGGAAACACTGAAGCTTTCTTT. Amino acids: CASSSRDGNTEAFF.

This clonotype was seen ten or more times. V gene TRBV7-6 combines with J gene TRBJ2-7; TRBD2 is a possible D gene (7 bases). The germline gives CDR1 SGHVS, CDR2 FNYEAQ. The CDR3 length is 15 residues. V shed 6 bases and J shed 4 bases, with 19 bases lying between them. The CDR3 DNA follows: TGTGCCAGCAGTCCCCGGGCGGGGGCGGCTTACGAGCAGTACTTC. Amino acid sequence: CASSPRAGAAYEQYF.

The chain combines TRBV2 with TRBJ2-2, with TRBD1 matching over 7 bases. The V segment lost 6 bases and the J segment 3 bases; nucleotides outside the gene matches: 7. Per the germline V gene, CDR1 is SNHLY and CDR2 is FYNNEI. CDR3 length: 15 amino acids. CDR3 nucleotide sequence: TGTGCCAGCAGACGACAGGGCTATGACACCGGGGAGCTGTTTTTT. Its translation: CASRRQGYDTGELFF.

The rearrangement uses TRBV19 and TRBJ2-1; possible D gene TRBD2, 6 bases. With 9 bases removed from V and 3 bases from J, the gap between germline ends came to 18 bases. CDR1 is LNHDA and CDR2 is SQIVND in the germline V gene (reference sequence). The CDR3 is made up of 15 amino acids. The CDR3 reads CASQSGPTVYNEQFF. The DNA of the CDR3 is TGTGCCAGCCAGAGCGGGCCCACTGTCTACAATGAGCAGTTCTTC.

There are a few counts of this clonotype. V usage is TRBV19 and J usage is TRBJ1-1; D gene unclear. Looked up from germline, CDR1 is LNHDA and CDR2 is SQIVND (reference sequence). CDR3 size: 14 residues. V was clipped by 3 bases and J by 1 base, with 9 bases between them. In DNA, the CDR3 is TGTGCCAGTAGTATTGCACCGGAGAACACTGAAGCTTTCTTT. Protein product: CASSIAPENTEAFF. Full variable domain (missing parts from reference TRBV19 and TRBJ1-1): DGGITQSPKYLFRKEGQNVTLSCEQNLNHDAMYWYRQDPGQGLRLIYYSQIVNDFQKGDIAEGYSVSREKKESFPLTVTSAQKNPTAFYLCASSIAPENTEAFFGQGTRLTVV.

The chain uses TRBV10-2 and TRBJ1-1; 7 bases map to TRBD1. The CDR3 is made up of 12 amino acids. J lost 7 bases, V lost 7 bases, and 6 bases had no gene match. Germline V gene data show CDR1 as WSHSY and CDR2 as SAAADI. The CDR3 bases are TGCGCCAGCATTGGAGGGGGCGTTGAAGCTTTCTTT. Protein product: CASIGGGVEAFF.

The chain couples TRBV7-8 to TRBJ1-5; D ambiguous. Germline CDR1 and CDR2: SGHVS and FQNEAQ. CDR3 length: 15 residues. Deletions cut 0 bases from V and 5 bases from J, with 11 bases between. The CDR3 spells CASSLAFASDQPQHF. The CDR3 DNA sequence: TGTGCCAGCAGCTTAGCGTTCGCAAGCGATCAGCCCCAGCATTTT.

This clonotype has only a few counts. The chain has TRBV4-3 and TRBJ2-1; no firm D call. Trimming took 0 bases from V and 0 from J, leaving 12 bases between them. There are 17 residues in the CDR3. CDR1 and CDR2 (germline): LGHNA, YSLEER. The CDR3 loop reads CASSQDFEFSSYNEQFF. The CDR3 DNA follows: TGCGCCAGCAGCCAAGATTTCGAGTTCAGCTCCTACAATGAGCAGTTCTTC.

This clonotype was counted between two and nine times. The rearrangement links TRBV27 to TRBJ2-1; 10 bases match TRBD1. V lost 4 bases to trimming and J lost 6 bases; unmatched junction nucleotides: 9. There are 16 residues in the CDR3. Germline values: CDR1 MNHEY, CDR2 SMNVEV (reference sequence). Here the CDR3 reads CASSSIGTGAGNEQFF. The DNA of the CDR3 is TGTGCCAGCAGTTCAATCGGGACAGGGGCAGGCAATGAGCAGTTCTTC.

The chain is built from TRBV5-1 and TRBJ1-1; 8 bases fit TRBD1. The V segment lost 4 bases and the J segment 0 bases; nucleotides outside the gene matches: 5. In germline, CDR1 is SGHRS, CDR2 YFSETQ. The CDR3 has 15 amino acids. As DNA, the CDR3 is TGCGCCAGCAGCCCGGACAGGGCCATGAACACTGAAGCTTTCTTT. Translation: CASSPDRAMNTEAFF.